This T cell receptor beta chain was captured by sequencing in a study of blood T cell repertoires in COVID-19. Looking at the study overall: The origin of the acute and convalescent COVID-19 samples was the United States, Italy and Spain. Sources were T cells, B-cell-depleted T cells, or PBMCs; the material itself was cDNA or gDNA.

V lost 8 bases and J 4 bases, leaving 11 bases between the germline ends. The CDR3 has 12 residues. The germline gives CDR1 MNHEY, CDR2 SVGAGI. Original data processing: How many nucleated cells were present was estimated from reference gene primer amplification. Clones were sequenced by immunoSEQ multiplex PCR, and TCRdb holds only the in-frame ones, with some missing. V, J and clone size are those of that table, while D and trimming were read from the DNA. The table records fewer than 100,000 clones, roughly 84% of them present only once. This receptor was obtained from a woman aged 80 or older with acute or convalescent COVID-19. The sequencing input was peripheral blood. The V gene is TRBV6-5, the J gene TRBJ2-5; unclear D gene. The CDR3 protein is CASGPVIETQYF. In nucleotides, the CDR3 is TGTGCCAGCGGTCCAGTTATAGAGACCCAGTACTTC.